This T cell receptor beta chain was recovered during a study of cytomegalovirus exposure and HLA in healthy donors. This CDR3 contains 16 residues. V shed 5 bases and J shed 0 bases, with 14 bases lying between them. In germline, CDR1 is LNHDA, CDR2 SQIVND (reference sequence). The repertoire was sequenced with immunoSEQ multiplex PCR; TCRdb's copy has only in-frame clones and lacks some. The sample lists some 260,000 clones, 90% seen once, with 2.5% to 3.5% in the top ten. This sequence was found in a woman between 25 and 40 years old in good health and CMV-seronegative. The V gene is TRBV19, the J gene TRBJ1-5; D may be TRBD1 (5 bases). Sample: PBMCs. This CDR3 is CASSSVQGYSNQPQHF. The CDR3 DNA reads TGTGCCAGTAGTTCGGTCCAGGGTTATAGCAATCAGCCCCAGCATTTT.